This entry is about one TCR beta chain. What it recognizes is unknown. This specimen belongs to a study of cytomegalovirus exposure and HLA in healthy donors. For the study at large: From 190 million or so T cells, an earlier analysis saw some 120 million unique TCR beta sequences. Clustering assigned about four fifths of the roughly 400 genotyped donors to the Caucasian-associated ancestry cluster.

Vbeta (60) and Jbeta (13) primers were used in the PCR. Produced via immunoSEQ multiplex PCR; TCRdb's table is partial and in-frame only. The sample has 160,000 or so clones, 79% seen once; the top ten hold 2.1%. The CDR3 is made up of 15 amino acids. V dropped 5 bases and J dropped 6; count of bases not matched to a gene: 8. Germline V gives CDR1 SGDLS, CDR2 YYNGEE. Study-wide results and limits: Other equally common chains were less clonally expanded than HLA-associated TCR beta chains, a later analysis showed.

The chain employs TRBV9 and TRBJ2-7, with 13 bases identical to TRBD2. The receptor comes from a man in his forties in good health and CMV-seronegative. The sequenced sample was PBMCs. CDR3 DNA: TGTGCCAGCAGTAGACTAGCGGGAGGAACAGGCGAGCAGTACTTC. It codes for CASSRLAGGTGEQYF.